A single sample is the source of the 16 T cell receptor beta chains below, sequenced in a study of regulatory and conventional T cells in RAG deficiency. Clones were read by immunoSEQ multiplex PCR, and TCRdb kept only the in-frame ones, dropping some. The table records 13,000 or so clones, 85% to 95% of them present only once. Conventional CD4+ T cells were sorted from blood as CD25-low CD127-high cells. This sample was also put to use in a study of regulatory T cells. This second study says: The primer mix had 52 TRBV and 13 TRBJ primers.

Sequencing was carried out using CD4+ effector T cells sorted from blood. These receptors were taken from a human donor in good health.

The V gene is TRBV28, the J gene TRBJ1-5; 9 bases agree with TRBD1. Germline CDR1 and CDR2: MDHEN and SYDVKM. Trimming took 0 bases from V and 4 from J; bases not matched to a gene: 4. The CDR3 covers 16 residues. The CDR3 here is CASSLWDRGTNQPQHF. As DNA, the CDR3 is TGTGCCAGCAGTTTATGGGACAGGGGCACTAATCAGCCCCAGCATTTT.

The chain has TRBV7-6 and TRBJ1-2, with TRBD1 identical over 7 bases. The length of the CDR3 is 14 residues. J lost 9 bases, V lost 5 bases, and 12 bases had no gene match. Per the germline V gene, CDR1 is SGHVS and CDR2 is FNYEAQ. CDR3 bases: TGTGCCAGCAGCCTAGACAGGGCAAAAGGGAGCTACACCTTC. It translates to CASSLDRAKGSYTF.

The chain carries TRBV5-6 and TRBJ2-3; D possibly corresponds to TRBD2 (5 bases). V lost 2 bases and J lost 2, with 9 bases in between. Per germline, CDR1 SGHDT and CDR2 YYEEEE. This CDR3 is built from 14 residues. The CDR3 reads CASSFWGATDTQYF. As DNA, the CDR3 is TGTGCCAGCAGCTTTTGGGGAGCCACAGATACGCAGTATTTT.

The CDR3 loop is CASSSLGYGYTF. CDR3 coding DNA: TGTGCCAGCAGTTCCCTCGGCTATGGCTACACCTTC. This sequence joins TRBV28 and TRBJ1-2; unclear D gene. CDR3 length equals 12 residues. Trimming took off 4 bases at V and 4 bases at J, with 7 bases between the two ends. Germline V gene lookup returns CDR1 MDHEN and CDR2 SYDVKM.

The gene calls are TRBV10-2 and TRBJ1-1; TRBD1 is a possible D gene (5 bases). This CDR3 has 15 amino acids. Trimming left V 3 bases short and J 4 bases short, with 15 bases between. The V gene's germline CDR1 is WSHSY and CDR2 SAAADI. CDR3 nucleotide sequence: TGCGCCAGCAGTGACAGGGCGGTTGGGGCCACTGAAGCTTTCTTT. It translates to CASSDRAVGATEAFF.

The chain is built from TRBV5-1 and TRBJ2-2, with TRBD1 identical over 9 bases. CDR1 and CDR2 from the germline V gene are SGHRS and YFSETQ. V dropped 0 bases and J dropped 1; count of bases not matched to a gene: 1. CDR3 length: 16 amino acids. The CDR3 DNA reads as TGCGCCAGCAGCTTGGTGGACAGGGGGAACACCGGGGAGCTGTTTTTT. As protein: CASSLVDRGNTGELFF.

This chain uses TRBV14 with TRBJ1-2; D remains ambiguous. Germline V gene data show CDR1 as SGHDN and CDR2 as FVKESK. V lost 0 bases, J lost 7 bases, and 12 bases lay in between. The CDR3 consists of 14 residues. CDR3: CASSQDWRARGYTF. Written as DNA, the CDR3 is TGTGCCAGCAGCCAAGATTGGAGGGCACGTGGCTACACCTTC.

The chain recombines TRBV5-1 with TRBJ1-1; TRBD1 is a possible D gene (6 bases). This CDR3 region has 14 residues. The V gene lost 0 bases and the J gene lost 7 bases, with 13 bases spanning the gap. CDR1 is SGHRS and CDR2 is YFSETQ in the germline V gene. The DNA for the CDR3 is TGCGCCAGCAGCTTGGACAGGGTTAGTGATGAAGCTTTCTTT. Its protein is CASSLDRVSDEAFF.

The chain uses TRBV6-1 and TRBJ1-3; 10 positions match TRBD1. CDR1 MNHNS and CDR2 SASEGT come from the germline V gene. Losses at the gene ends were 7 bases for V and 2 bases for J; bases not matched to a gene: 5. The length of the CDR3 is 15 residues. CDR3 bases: TGTGCCAGCACCGCCGGGACAGGGGCTGGAAACACCATATATTTT. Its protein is CASTAGTGAGNTIYF.

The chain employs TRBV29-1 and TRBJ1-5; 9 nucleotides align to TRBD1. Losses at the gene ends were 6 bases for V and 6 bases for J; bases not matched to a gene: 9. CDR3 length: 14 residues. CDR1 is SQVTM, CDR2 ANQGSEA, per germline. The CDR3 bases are TGCAGCGTCAGTCCGGGACAGGGCTTTCAGCCCCAGCATTTT. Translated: CSVSPGQGFQPQHF. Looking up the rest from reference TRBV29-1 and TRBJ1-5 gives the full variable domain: SAVISQKPSRDICQRGTSLTIQCQVDSQVTMMFWYRQQPGQSLTLIATANQGSEATYESGFVIDKFPISRPNLTFSTLTVSNMSPEDSSIYLCSVSPGQGFQPQHFGDGTRLSIL.

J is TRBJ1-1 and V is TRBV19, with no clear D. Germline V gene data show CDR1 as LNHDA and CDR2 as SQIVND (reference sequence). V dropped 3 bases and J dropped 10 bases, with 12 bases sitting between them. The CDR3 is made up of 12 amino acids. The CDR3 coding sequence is TGTGCCAGTAGTATTCCCGGCAGGCGAGCTTTCTTT. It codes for CASSIPGRRAFF.

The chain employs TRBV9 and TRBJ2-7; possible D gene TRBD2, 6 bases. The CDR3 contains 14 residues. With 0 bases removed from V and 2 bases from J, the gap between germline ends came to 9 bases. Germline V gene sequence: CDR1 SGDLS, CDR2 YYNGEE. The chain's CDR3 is CASSVASEPYEQYF. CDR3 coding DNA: TGTGCCAGCAGCGTAGCTAGCGAGCCCTACGAGCAGTACTTC.

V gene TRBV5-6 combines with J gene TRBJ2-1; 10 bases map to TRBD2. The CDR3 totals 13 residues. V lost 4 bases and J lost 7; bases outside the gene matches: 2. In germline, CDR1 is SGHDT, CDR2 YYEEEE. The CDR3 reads CASSPGLANEQFF. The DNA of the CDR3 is TGTGCCAGCAGCCCGGGACTAGCGAATGAGCAGTTCTTC.

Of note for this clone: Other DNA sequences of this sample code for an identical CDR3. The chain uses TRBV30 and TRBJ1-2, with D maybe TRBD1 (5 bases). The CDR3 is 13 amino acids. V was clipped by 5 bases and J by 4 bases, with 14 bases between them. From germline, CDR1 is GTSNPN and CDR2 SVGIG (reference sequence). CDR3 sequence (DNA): TGTGCCTGGTCCACGGGGGGGAGCTATGGCTACACCTTC. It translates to CAWSTGGSYGYTF.

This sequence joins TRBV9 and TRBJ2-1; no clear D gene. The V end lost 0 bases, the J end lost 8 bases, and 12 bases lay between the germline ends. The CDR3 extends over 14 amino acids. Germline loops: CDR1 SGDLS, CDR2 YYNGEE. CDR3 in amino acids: CASSVEGLEDEQFF. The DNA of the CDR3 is TGTGCCAGCAGCGTAGAAGGGTTAGAAGATGAGCAGTTCTTC.

CDR3: CASSQVGYNQPQHF. DNA for the CDR3: TGTGCCAGCAGCCAAGTCGGGTACAATCAGCCCCAGCATTTT. This chain joins TRBV28 and TRBJ1-5; D gene uncertain. This CDR3 comprises 14 residues. The germline CDR1 and CDR2 sequences are MDHEN and SYDVKM. V lost 6 bases and J 3 bases, leaving 12 bases between the germline ends.